This entry lists 2 T cell receptor beta chains sequenced from one sample in a study of cytomegalovirus exposure and HLA in healthy donors. The PCR used 60 Vbeta and 13 Jbeta primers. Generated by immunoSEQ multiplex PCR, the TCRdb table keeps only in-frame clones and is missing some. The sample yields roughly 280,000 clones, roughly two thirds seen once. The sequencing input was PBMCs. The receptors were gathered from a female donor in good health and CMV-seronegative.

The V call is TRBV5-1, the J call TRBJ1-3; TRBD1 agrees at 8 bases. CDR3 length: 15 amino acids. Germline V gene sequence: CDR1 SGHRS, CDR2 YFSETQ. With 4 bases clipped from V and 4 bases from J, the junction kept 7 bases outside the gene matches. DNA for the CDR3: TGCGCCAGCAGCCCCGACAGGGGCTCAGGAAACACCATATATTTT. Amino acids: CASSPDRGSGNTIYF.

This clone appeared a single time. The chain is built from TRBV7-6 and TRBJ2-7; no clear D gene. Trimming took off 0 bases at V and 0 bases at J, with 6 bases between the two ends. CDR1 is SGHVS, CDR2 FNYEAQ, per germline. The CDR3 covers 14 residues. The CDR3 protein is CASSLAAYSYEQYF. The DNA for the CDR3 is TGTGCCAGCAGCTTAGCGGCTTACTCCTACGAGCAGTACTTC. The variable domain in full, completed from reference TRBV7-6 and TRBJ2-7, reads GAGVSQSPRYKVTKRGQDVALRCDPISGHVSLYWYRQALGQGPEFLTYFNYEAQQDKSGLPNDRFSAERPEGSISTLTIQRTEQRDSAMYRCASSLAAYSYEQYFGPGTRLTVT.